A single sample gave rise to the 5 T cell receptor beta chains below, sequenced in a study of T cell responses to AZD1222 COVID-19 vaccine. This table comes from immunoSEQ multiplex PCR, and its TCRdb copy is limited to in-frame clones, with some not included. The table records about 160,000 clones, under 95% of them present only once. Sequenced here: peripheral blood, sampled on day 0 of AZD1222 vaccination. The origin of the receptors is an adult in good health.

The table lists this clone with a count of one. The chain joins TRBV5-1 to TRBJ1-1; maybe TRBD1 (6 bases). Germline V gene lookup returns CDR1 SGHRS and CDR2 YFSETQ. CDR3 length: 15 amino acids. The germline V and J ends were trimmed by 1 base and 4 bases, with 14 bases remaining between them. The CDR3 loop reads CASSLRAGDGTEAFF. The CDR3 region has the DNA TGCGCCAGCAGCTTGAGGGCAGGGGATGGCACTGAAGCTTTCTTT.

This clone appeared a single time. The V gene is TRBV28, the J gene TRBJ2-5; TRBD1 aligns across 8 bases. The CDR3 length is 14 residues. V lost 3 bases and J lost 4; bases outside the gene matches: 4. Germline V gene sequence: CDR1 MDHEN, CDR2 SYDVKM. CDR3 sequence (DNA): TGTGCCAGCAGTTTCCGGGACAGGTCAGAGACCCAGTACTTC. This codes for CASSFRDRSETQYF.

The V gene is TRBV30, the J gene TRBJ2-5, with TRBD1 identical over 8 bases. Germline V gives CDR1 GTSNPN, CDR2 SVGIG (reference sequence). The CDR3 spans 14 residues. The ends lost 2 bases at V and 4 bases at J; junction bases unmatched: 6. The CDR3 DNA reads TGTGCCTGGAGTACCGGGACAGGCGGAGAGACCCAGTACTTC. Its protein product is CAWSTGTGGETQYF. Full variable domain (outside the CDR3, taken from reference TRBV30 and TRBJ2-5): SQTIHQWPATLVQPVGSPLSLECTVEGTSNPNLYWYRQAAGRGLQLLFYSVGIGQISSEVPQNLSASRPQDRQFILSSKKLLLSDSGFYLCAWSTGTGGETQYFGPGTRLLVL.

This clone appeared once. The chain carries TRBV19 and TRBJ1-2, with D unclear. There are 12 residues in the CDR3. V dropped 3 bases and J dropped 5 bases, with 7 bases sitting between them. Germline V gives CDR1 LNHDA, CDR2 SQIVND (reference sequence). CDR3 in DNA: TGTGCCAGTAGTATTGGGGATTATGGCTACACCTTC. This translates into CASSIGDYGYTF.

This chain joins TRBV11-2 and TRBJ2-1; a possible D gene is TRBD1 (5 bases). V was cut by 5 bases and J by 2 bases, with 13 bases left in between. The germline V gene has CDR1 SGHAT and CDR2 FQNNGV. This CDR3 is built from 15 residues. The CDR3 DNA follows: TGTGCCAGCAGCCTTGACAGAGGAACCTACAATGAGCAGTTCTTC. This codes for CASSLDRGTYNEQFF.